The 17 T cell receptor beta chains below come from one sample, sequenced in a study of T cells in Graves' hyperthyroidism and ophthalmopathy. TCR beta CDR3 sequences were amplified from RNA transcripts. A set of HTBI primers served as the primers for a first-round RT-PCR of the TCR CDR3. A single record per CDR3 protein comes from TCRdb applying MiXCR to the multiplex PCR reads. The sample contains roughly 380,000 distinct CDR3 sequences, roughly 15% of which appear only once. The sample comprised blood. These TCRs come from a woman under 30 with Graves' hyperthyroidism.

The V and J genes are TRBV4-3 and TRBJ2-7; weak D call: TRBD2 (5 bases). V was shortened by 5 bases and J by 3 bases, with 17 bases between the two germline ends. The CDR3 covers 15 residues. CDR1 and CDR2 (germline): LGHNA, YSLEER. The CDR3 region is CASSLSTGEHYEQYF. CDR3 nucleotides: TGCGCCAGCAGCTTGTCGACCGGGGAGCACTACGAGCAGTACTTC.

The chain uses TRBV20-1 and TRBJ2-3, with 14 bases that match TRBD2. This CDR3 contains 17 residues. From germline, CDR1 is DFQATT and CDR2 SNEGSKA (reference sequence). J lost 0 bases, V lost 0 bases, and 2 bases had no gene match. CDR3 bases: TGCAGTGCTAGAGATGGGACTAGCGGGAGTAGCACAGATACGCAGTATTTT. Translation: CSARDGTSGSSTDTQYF.

This clonotype showed up many times. The chain is built from TRBV30 and TRBJ2-1, with D perhaps given as TRBD1 or TRBD2 (5 bases each). The CDR3 length is 16 residues. The V and J ends lost 1 base and 4 bases respectively, with 17 bases between them. CDR1 and CDR2 from the germline V gene are GTSNPN and SVGIG (reference sequence). This chain's CDR3 is CAWSARDHPRYNEQFF. DNA of the CDR3: TGTGCCTGGAGTGCTCGGGACCACCCCCGGTACAATGAGCAGTTCTTC.

This clonotype has a count of ten or more. This rearrangement joins TRBV28 to TRBJ1-2; TRBD1 matches at 10 bases. Germline assignment: CDR1 MDHEN and CDR2 SYDVKM. CDR3 size: 18 residues. J lost 3 bases, V lost 1 base, and 11 bases had no gene match. The CDR3 here is CASSLFLILTGGHYGYTF. The CDR3 nucleotides read TGTGCCAGCAGTTTATTCCTTATCCTGACAGGGGGCCACTATGGCTACACCTTC.

This clonotype was recorded at least ten times. V and J are TRBV6-5 and TRBJ2-3, with D possibly being TRBD1 or TRBD2 (7 bases each). V was shortened by 0 bases and J by 4 bases, with 17 bases between the two germline ends. From germline, CDR1 is MNHEY and CDR2 SVGAGI. CDR3 size: 17 residues. DNA for the CDR3: TGTGCCAGCAGTTACTCTAATACAGGGGAGGGCGCAGATACGCAGTATTTT. Protein sequence: CASSYSNTGEGADTQYF.

The table lists this clonotype with many counts. The rearrangement joins TRBV6-5 to TRBJ1-1, with a weak D call TRBD1 (5 bases). The germline CDR1 and CDR2 sequences are MNHEY and SVGAGI. This CDR3 has 14 amino acids. Trimming removed 2 bases from V and 2 bases from J, with 9 bases in between. CDR3: CASSYGAANTEAFF. DNA of the CDR3: TGTGCCAGCAGTTACGGGGCAGCCAACACTGAAGCTTTCTTT.

As concerns this clonotype: One end of the junction fails to match germline, which may point to a read error. The genes are TRBV20-1 and TRBJ2-1; D may be TRBD1 (5 bases). This CDR3 comprises 12 residues. Germline V lookup: CDR1 DFQATT, CDR2 SNEGSKA (reference sequence). For the CDR3, the DNA is TGCGGTGCTAGAAGACAGTACAATGAGCAGTTCTTC. Its protein product is CGARRQYNEQFF.

The table lists this clonotype with a few counts. The chain is built from TRBV7-6 and TRBJ2-3, with unresolved D. The germline V and J ends were trimmed by 5 bases and 3 bases, with 12 bases remaining between them. This CDR3 has 14 amino acids. The germline CDR1 and CDR2 sequences are SGHVS and FNYEAQ. The CDR3 reads CASSPVGGTDTQYF. For the CDR3, the DNA is TGTGCCAGCAGCCCCGTGGGTGGAACAGATACGCAGTATTTT.

The chain recombines TRBV10-3 with TRBJ2-3; TRBD2 matches 8 bases. CDR1 is ENHRY, CDR2 SYGVKD, per germline. The CDR3 consists of 15 residues. With 3 bases clipped from V and 3 bases from J, the junction kept 5 bases outside the gene matches. The CDR3 DNA sequence: TGTGCCATCAGTGACTCGGGGACTAGTACAGATACGCAGTATTTT. This codes for CAISDSGTSTDTQYF.

This clonotype was seen many times. The chain carries TRBV20-1 and TRBJ2-1; D unresolved. V lost 0 bases, J lost 6 bases, and 15 bases lay in between. The germline CDR1 and CDR2 sequences are DFQATT and SNEGSKA (reference sequence). CDR3 length: 15 residues. Here the CDR3 DNA reads TGCAGTGCTAGAGATCAAAGGACCCTCAGCAATGAGCAGTTCTTC. It specifies CSARDQRTLSNEQFF.

The chain has TRBV4-1 and TRBJ2-2, with TRBD2 identical over 9 bases. The CDR3 is 17 amino acids. The J segment lost 6 bases and the V segment lost 1 base, leaving 9 bases of the junction unmatched. Germline V lookup: CDR1 MGHRA, CDR2 YSYEKL. The CDR3 coding sequence is TGCGCCAGCAGCCAAGTACTATCTAGCGGGATCGCCGGGGAGCTGTTTTTT. It specifies CASSQVLSSGIAGELFF.

This clonotype came up many times. The V and J genes are TRBV20-1 and TRBJ1-1; TRBD1 matches at 10 bases. Germline trimming cut 3 bases from V and 2 bases from J; bases unmatched to any gene: 3. This CDR3 comprises 14 residues. Per germline, CDR1 DFQATT and CDR2 SNEGSKA (reference sequence). The CDR3 DNA follows: TGCAGTGCTAGGGGGGACAGGGGAAACACTGAAGCTTTCTTT. Amino acids: CSARGDRGNTEAFF.

This clonotype has a handful of counts. The chain combines TRBV3-1 with TRBJ2-1, with TRBD2 matching over 7 bases. CDR1 and CDR2 (germline): LGHDT, YNNKEL (reference sequence). This CDR3 is built from 15 residues. The V gene end was trimmed by 1 base and the J gene end by 10 bases; junction bases not matched to a gene: 10. The CDR3 sequence: CASSQGRLAEYEQFF. The DNA of the CDR3 is TGTGCCAGCAGCCAAGGGCGGCTAGCGGAATACGAGCAGTTCTTC.

This clonotype was observed many times. J is TRBJ2-3 and V is TRBV2; D remains unclear. The V gene's germline CDR1 is SNHLY and CDR2 FYNNEI. V was clipped by 5 bases and J by 0 bases, with 9 bases between them. This CDR3 is built from 14 residues. CDR3 protein: CASSTQTSTDTQYF. The CDR3 DNA reads as TGTGCCAGCAGTACACAGACTAGCACAGATACGCAGTATTTT.

This clonotype was picked up many times. V gene TRBV28 combines with J gene TRBJ2-7; 8 nucleotides line up with TRBD1. Germline CDR1 is MDHEN and CDR2 is SYDVKM. V trimming: 3 bases; J trimming: 2 bases; junction bases outside the gene matches: 6. This CDR3 comprises 15 residues. Here the CDR3 DNA reads TGTGCCAGCAGTTTCCCACAACAGGGGGCCTACGAGCAGTACTTC. Its protein product is CASSFPQQGAYEQYF.

This chain joins TRBV27 and TRBJ2-7; 9 bases match TRBD2. CDR3 length equals 19 residues. V lost 2 bases and J lost 4; bases outside the gene matches: 18. Germline V gene lookup returns CDR1 MNHEY and CDR2 SMNVEV (reference sequence). The CDR3 sequence is CASSLRRASGTSGIYEQYF. CDR3 DNA: TGTGCCAGCAGTTTAAGGAGAGCTAGCGGGACGTCAGGTATATACGAGCAGTACTTC.

This clonotype was counted between two and nine times. V usage is TRBV6-1 and J usage is TRBJ1-5; D perhaps matches TRBD1 (5 bases). V gave up 5 bases and J gave up 0 bases, with 11 bases separating them. The CDR3 spans 15 residues. Germline V gene sequence: CDR1 MNHNS, CDR2 SASEGT. This chain's CDR3 is CASSTGITSNQPQHF. In nucleotides, the CDR3 is TGTGCCAGCAGTACAGGCATTACTAGCAATCAGCCCCAGCATTTT.